This T cell receptor beta chain stems from a study of cytomegalovirus exposure and HLA in healthy donors. This clone was counted a few times. In the PCR, 60 Vbeta and 13 Jbeta primers were used. Authors' processing steps: In a later analysis, of 80 million or so unique beta chains, about 11 million appeared in at least two donors. Only in-frame clones appear in the TCRdb table, and some are missing; sequencing was by immunoSEQ multiplex PCR. Clone size and the V and J calls come from that table; the DNA yielded D and trimming. The data hold about 74,000 clones, with 65% to 80% observed a single time. The V end was cut by 4 bases, the J end by 1 base, with 16 bases between. Germline V gives CDR1 KGHSH, CDR2 LQKENI. The CDR3 is 16 residues long.

V and J are TRBV18 and TRBJ1-1; a possible D gene is TRBD1 (5 bases). The source material was PBMCs. This receptor was identified in a woman aged 40 to 55 in good health and CMV-seropositive. The CDR3 is CASSLLPGLKNTEAFF. The CDR3 nucleotides are TGTGCCAGCTCACTCTTACCGGGACTGAAGAACACTGAAGCTTTCTTT.